The clone carrying this T cell receptor (beta chain) occurred a few times. Using around 10 ml of fresh peripheral blood, PBMCs were prepared. These data belong to a study of T cells in Graves' hyperthyroidism and ophthalmopathy. From RNA transcripts, TCR beta CDR3 regions were amplified. HTBI primers were the set used in a first-round RT-PCR of the TCR CDR3. TCRdb analysed the multiplex PCR reads with MiXCR anew, one entry per CDR3 protein. The sample has about 680,000 distinct CDR3 sequences, roughly 32% seen once. Sequencing used blood. This clonotype was obtained from a middle-aged woman with Graves' hyperthyroidism.

CDR3 in amino acids: CASSHLLQGAYEQYF. The DNA for the CDR3 is TGTGCCAGCAGTCACCTCCTACAGGGGGCCTACGAGCAGTACTTC. The V and J genes are TRBV12-3 or TRBV12-4 and TRBJ2-7; 8 bases are shared with TRBD1. The CDR3 spans 15 residues. The V and J ends lost 5 bases and 2 bases, in that order; junction bases with no gene match: 8.